This T cell receptor beta chain was profiled in a study of T cell responses to AZD1222 COVID-19 vaccine (dated by TCRdb to the early 2020s). Background on the whole study: Because spike-specific TCR depth and breadth did not differ between the two schedules, AZD1222 recipients who got a second dose at roughly 4 weeks were pooled with those who got a second dose at roughly 12 weeks. TCR sequencing was performed for roughly 240 trial participants, of whom roughly 200 were given two doses of AZD1222 and about 25 were given two doses of MenACWY control vaccine. Trial participants were enrolled by age into 18-55, 56-69 and 70-plus year subgroups, with approximately 160, 26 and 62 TCR-sequenced participants respectively. On the study overall, not on this receptor specifically: After two AZD1222 doses, spike-specific TCR breadth and depth were significantly higher than at day 0 and than in MenACWY recipients. In the small 56-69-year group, the increase in depth fell short of significance, most likely because of low power. Because no day 14 peak-response samples were available, repertoires were characterized only after the peak T cell response. Participants were mostly white British, with more females than males. The authors suggested clonal diversity may have been underestimated. CD4 TCRs associated with the vaccine covered the entire spike protein, and the dominant responses were in regions 160-218 and 743-854. Nearly half of unique spike-specific TCRs reportedly recognized epitopes outside regions mutated in the B.1.351 and B.1.1.7 variants. Conclusions about previously exposed vaccinees were limited because only a handful of AZD1222 recipients were SARS-CoV-2 seropositive at baseline.

The CDR3 numbers 13 residues from cysteine through phenylalanine. Only the CDR3 part of the read is kept: 39 bases, read in frame from the first base. Sample time point, as interpreted from the label and publication: baseline before first vaccination. The vaccinee samples were drawn from two UK trials, COV001 and COV002, one of which was a single-blind randomized controlled phase 2/3 trial testing AZD1222 (ChAdOx1 nCoV-19) in healthy adults. For TCRbeta chain sequencing, PBMC samples from trial participants were taken at day 0 and at day 28 after the second dose. The CDR3 regions of human TCRbeta chains were analyzed by immunosequencing. The paper's data handling went like this. Repertoire TCRs were matched against a reference library of SARS-CoV-2-specific TCRs generated with the MIRA antigen-specificity platform. Breadth meant the fraction of unique TCRs that were SARS-CoV-2-associated, whereas depth meant the fraction of total T cells that were SARS-CoV-2-associated. Using the MIRA data, every spike-specific TCR was mapped to the spike region that the TCR reacted to and assigned to either a CD4 or a CD8 class. Log10-transformed breadth and depth values were compared by one-way ANOVA with Sidak's multiple comparisons tests. TCRdb's version of the immuneACCESS table is confined to in-frame rearrangements and falls short of the full clone set. An unresolved V gene accounts for under half of the shortfall where checked; the remainder is of unknown origin. The DNA gave D and trimming, while V, J and clone size come from that table. The sample table holds approximately 170,000 clones, of which 85% to 95% were seen once. 4.4% of the sample belongs to the ten largest clones.

In the case of this clone: Its antigen target is currently unknown. No much larger clone exists at a distance of one base, and base qualities are not known.

This TCR came from an adult in good health. The sample was peripheral blood, taken on day 0 of AZD1222 vaccination. The rearrangement combines TRBV21-1 with TRBJ2-3; the table calls TRBD1, which could not be checked here. TRBV21-1 has pseudogene status. CDR3 reads: CASRQGSTDTQYF. The nucleotide sequence reads TGTGCCAGCAGGCAGGGGAGCACAGATACGCAGTATTTT.